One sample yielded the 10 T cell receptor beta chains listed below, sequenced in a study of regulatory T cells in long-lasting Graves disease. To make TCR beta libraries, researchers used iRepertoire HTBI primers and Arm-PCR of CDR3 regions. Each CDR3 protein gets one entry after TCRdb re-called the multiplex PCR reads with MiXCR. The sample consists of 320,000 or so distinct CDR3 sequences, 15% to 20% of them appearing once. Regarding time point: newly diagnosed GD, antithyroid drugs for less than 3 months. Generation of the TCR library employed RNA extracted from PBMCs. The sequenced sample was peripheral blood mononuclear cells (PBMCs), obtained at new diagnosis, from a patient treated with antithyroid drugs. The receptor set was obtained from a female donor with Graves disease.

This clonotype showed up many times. In DNA form, the CDR3 reads TGTGCCAGCAGGGGGGTTAGCGGGACGCTCTTGCAGTTCTTC. Amino acids: CASRGVSGTLLQFF. V is TRBV28 and J is TRBJ2-1; 8 bases line up with TRBD2. The trim removed 6 bases at V and 12 bases at J, leaving 13 bases unmatched. CDR3 length equals 14 residues. The germline V gene has CDR1 MDHEN and CDR2 SYDVKM. Variable domain in full (rest from reference TRBV28 and TRBJ2-1): DVKVTQSSRYLVKRTGEKVFLECVQDMDHENMFWYRQDPGLGLRLIYFSYDVKMKEKGDIPEGYSVSREKKERFSLILESASTNQTSMYLCASRGVSGTLLQFFGPGTRLTVL.

The CDR3 DNA reads as TGTGCCAGCAGCGTAGCGCCCCTGGGCAGGGGAGGGGAGACCCAGTACTTC. Amino acid sequence: CASSVAPLGRGGETQYF. The V and J genes are TRBV9 and TRBJ2-5; possibly TRBD2 for D (7 bases). V was trimmed by 0 bases and J by 5 bases, leaving 20 bases between them. This CDR3 region has 17 residues. From germline, CDR1 is SGDLS and CDR2 YYNGEE.

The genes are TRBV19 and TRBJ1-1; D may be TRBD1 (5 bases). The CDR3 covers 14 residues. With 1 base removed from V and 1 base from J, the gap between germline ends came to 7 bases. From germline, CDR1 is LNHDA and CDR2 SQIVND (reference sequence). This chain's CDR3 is CASSIVGENTEAFF. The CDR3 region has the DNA TGTGCCAGTAGTATAGTGGGGGAGAACACTGAAGCTTTCTTT.

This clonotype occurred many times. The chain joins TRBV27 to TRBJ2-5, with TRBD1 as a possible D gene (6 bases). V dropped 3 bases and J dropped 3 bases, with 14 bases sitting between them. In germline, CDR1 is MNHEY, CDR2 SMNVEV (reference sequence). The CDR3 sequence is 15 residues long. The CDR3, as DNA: TGTGCCAGCAGTTTGGGTGCGGCAGGGGAAGAGACCCAGTACTTC. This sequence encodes CASSLGAAGEETQYF.

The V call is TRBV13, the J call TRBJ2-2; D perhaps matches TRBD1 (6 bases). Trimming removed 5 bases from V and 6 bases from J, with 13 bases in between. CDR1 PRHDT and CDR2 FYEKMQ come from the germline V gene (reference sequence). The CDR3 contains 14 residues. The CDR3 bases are TGTGCCAGCAGCATACAGGGATGGGCCGGGGAGCTGTTTTTT. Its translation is CASSIQGWAGELFF.

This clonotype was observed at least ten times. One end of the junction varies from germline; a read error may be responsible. The CDR3 is CASSPNAPGWGVF. CDR3 nucleotide sequence: TGTGCCAGTAGTCCCAACGCTCCCGGGTGGGGGGTTTTT. The genes are TRBV19 and TRBJ1-4; the D gene is possibly TRBD1 (5 bases). Germline V gene data show CDR1 as LNHDA and CDR2 as SQIVND (reference sequence). This CDR3 comprises 13 residues.

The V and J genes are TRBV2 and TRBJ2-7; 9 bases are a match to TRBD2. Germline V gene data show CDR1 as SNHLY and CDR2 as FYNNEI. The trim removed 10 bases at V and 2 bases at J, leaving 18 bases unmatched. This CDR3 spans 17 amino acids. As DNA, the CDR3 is TGTGCCATTACCGGGACACCCTCTAGCGGGGCCACCTACGAGCAGTACTTC. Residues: CAITGTPSSGATYEQYF.

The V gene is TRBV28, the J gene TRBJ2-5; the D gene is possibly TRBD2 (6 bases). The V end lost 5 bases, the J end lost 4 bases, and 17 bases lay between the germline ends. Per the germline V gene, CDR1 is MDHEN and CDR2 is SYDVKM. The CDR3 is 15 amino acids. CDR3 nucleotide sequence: TGTGCCAGCAGTCGTCCGGGACTCGCAGTAGAGACCCAGTACTTC. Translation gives CASSRPGLAVETQYF.

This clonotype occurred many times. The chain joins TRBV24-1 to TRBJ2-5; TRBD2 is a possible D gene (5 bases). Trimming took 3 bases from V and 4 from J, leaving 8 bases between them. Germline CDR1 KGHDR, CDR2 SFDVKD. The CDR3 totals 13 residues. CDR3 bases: TGTGCCACCAGTGATGGGGAGCCAGAGACCCAGTACTTC. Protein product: CATSDGEPETQYF.

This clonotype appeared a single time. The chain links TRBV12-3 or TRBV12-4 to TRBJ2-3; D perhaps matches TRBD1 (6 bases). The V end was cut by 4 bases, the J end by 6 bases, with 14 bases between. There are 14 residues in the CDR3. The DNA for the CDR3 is TGTGCCAGCAGTTCAAACACTGGGGGCGATACGCAGTATTTT. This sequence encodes CASSSNTGGDTQYF.